This TCR beta chain was identified during a study of OX40 agonist ivuxolimab in advanced cancers. There are a few counts of this clone. The antigen remains unidentified. Patients with autoimmune history or systemic immunosuppression were excluded. Study-level results: Compared with CD4+, CD8+ T cells on average had more expanded clones.

Trimming removed 6 bases at V and 12 bases at J, with 21 bases between. The CDR3 spans 14 residues. Per germline, CDR1 KGHSH and CDR2 LQKENI. The data were produced by immunoSEQ multiplex PCR, yet TCRdb's version contains in-frame clones alone and is incomplete. The repertoire includes about 36,000 clones, approximately 80% of them detected once, and 11% sits in the top ten. Here the sequenced sample was CD4+ or CD8+ T cells sorted from blood, taken in a trial of the OX40 agonist ivuxolimab. This chain joins TRBV18 and TRBJ2-1; D tentatively fits TRBD1 or TRBD2 (7 bases each). This receptor was identified in an adult with an advanced solid tumor such as melanoma, head and neck, liver or kidney cancer. The CDR3 coding sequence is TGTGCCAGCTCGCCCCAGGGGGGGTCCATATGGCAGTTCTTC. Amino acids: CASSPQGGSIWQFF.